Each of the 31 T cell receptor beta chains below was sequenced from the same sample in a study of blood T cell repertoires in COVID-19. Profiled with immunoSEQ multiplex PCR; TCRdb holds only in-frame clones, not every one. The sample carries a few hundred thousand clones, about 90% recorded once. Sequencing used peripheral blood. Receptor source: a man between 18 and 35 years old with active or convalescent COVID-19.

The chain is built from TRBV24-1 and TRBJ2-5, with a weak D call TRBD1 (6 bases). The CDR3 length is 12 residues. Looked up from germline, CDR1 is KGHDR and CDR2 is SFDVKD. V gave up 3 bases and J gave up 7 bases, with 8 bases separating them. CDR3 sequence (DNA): TGTGCCACCAGTGATGCACAGGGGACCCAGTACTTC. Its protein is CATSDAQGTQYF.

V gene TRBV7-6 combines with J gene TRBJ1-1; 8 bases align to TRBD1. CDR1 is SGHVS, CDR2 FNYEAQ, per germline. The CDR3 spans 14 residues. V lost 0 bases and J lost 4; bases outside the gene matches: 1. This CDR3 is CASSLATGGTEAFF. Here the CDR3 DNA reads TGTGCCAGCAGCTTAGCAACAGGGGGCACTGAAGCTTTCTTT.

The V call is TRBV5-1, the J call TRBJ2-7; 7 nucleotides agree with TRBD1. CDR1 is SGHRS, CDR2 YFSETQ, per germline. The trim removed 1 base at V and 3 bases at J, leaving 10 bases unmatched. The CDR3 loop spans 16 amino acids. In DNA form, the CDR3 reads TGCGCCAGCAGCTTGTGGGTCGGCGACAGGGTCTACGAGCAGTACTTC. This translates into CASSLWVGDRVYEQYF.

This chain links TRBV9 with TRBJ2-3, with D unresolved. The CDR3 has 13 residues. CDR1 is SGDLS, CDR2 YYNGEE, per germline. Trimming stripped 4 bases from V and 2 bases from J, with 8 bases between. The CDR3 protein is CASSHENTDTQYF. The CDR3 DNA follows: TGTGCCAGCAGCCACGAGAACACAGATACGCAGTATTTT.

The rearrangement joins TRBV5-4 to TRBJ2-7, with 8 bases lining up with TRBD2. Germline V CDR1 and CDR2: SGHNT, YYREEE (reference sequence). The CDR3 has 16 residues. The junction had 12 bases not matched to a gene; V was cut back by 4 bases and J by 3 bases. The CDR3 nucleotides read TGTGCCAGCAGCCCAGCTCGAGAGCGGGGGAACTACGAGCAGTACTTC. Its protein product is CASSPARERGNYEQYF.

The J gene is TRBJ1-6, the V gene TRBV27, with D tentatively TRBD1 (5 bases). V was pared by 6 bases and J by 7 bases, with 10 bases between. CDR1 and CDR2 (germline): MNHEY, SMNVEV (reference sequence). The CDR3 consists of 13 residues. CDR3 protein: CASSGGYNSPLHF. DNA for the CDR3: TGTGCCAGCAGCGGGGGATACAATTCACCCCTCCACTTT.

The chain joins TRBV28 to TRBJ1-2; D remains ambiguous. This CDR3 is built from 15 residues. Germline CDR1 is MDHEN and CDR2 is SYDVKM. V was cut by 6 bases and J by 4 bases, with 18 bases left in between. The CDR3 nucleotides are TGTGCCAGCAGGACCGGGATTCCGGTTACCTATGGCTACACCTTC. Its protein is CASRTGIPVTYGYTF.

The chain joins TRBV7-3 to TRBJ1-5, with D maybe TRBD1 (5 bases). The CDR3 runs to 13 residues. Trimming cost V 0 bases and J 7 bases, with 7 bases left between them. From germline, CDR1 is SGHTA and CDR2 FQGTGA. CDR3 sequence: CASSLTPGQPQHF. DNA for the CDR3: TGTGCCAGCAGCTTAACGCCAGGGCAGCCCCAGCATTTT.

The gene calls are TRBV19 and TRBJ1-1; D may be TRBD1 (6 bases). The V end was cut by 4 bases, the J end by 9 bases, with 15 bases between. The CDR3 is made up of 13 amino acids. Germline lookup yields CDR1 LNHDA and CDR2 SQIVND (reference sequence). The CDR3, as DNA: TGTGCCAGTAGTAGCCGGGACACCCGCCAAGCTTTCTTT. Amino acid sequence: CASSSRDTRQAFF.

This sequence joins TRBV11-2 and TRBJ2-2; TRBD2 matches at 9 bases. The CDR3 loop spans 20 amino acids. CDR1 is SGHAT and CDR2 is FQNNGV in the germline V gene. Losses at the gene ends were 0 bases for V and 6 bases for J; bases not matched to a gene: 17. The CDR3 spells CASSLDPLNERGALPGELFF. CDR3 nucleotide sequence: TGTGCCAGCAGCTTAGATCCCCTTAATGAGCGGGGGGCCCTCCCCGGGGAGCTGTTTTTT.

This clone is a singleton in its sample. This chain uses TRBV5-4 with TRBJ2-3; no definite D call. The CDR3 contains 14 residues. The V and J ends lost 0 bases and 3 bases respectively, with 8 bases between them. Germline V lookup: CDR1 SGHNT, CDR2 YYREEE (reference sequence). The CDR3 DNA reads TGTGCCAGCAGCTTGGTCGGTAGAACAGATACGCAGTATTTT. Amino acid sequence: CASSLVGRTDTQYF.

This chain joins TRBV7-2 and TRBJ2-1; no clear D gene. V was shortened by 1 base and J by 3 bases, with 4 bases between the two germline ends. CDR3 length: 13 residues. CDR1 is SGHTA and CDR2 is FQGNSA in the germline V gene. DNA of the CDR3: TGTGCCAGCAGCTTAGTCAGCTACAATGAGCAGTTCTTC. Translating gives CASSLVSYNEQFF.

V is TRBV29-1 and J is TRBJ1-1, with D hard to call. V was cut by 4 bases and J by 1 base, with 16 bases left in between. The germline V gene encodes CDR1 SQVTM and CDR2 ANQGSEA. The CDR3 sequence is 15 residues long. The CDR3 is CSVAPLLRPNTEAFF. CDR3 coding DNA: TGCAGCGTTGCGCCACTGTTGAGGCCGAACACTGAAGCTTTCTTT.

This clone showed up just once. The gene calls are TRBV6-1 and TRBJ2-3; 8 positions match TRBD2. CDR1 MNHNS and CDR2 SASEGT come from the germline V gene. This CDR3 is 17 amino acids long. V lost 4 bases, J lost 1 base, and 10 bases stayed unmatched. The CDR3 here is CASSGTSSTPGTDTQYF. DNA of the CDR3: TGTGCCAGCAGTGGGACTAGCAGCACCCCTGGCACAGATACGCAGTATTTT.

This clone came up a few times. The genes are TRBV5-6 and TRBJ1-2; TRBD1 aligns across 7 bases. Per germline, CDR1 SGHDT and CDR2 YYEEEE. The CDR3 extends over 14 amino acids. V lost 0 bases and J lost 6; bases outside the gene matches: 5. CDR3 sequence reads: CASSLGGQEHGYTF. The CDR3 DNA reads TGTGCCAGCAGCTTGGGTGGACAGGAACATGGCTACACCTTC.

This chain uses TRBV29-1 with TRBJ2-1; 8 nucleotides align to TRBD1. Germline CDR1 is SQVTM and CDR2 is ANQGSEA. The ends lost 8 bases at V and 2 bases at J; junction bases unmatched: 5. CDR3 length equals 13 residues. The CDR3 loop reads CSSGQGAYNEQFF. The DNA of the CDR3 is TGCAGCTCCGGACAGGGCGCCTACAATGAGCAGTTCTTC.

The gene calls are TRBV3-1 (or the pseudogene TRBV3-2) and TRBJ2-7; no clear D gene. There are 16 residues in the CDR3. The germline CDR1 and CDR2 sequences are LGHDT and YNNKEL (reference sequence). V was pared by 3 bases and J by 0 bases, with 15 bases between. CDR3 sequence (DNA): TGTGCCAGCAGCCAGACCCGAGTCGACTCCTCCTACGAGCAGTACTTC. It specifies CASSQTRVDSSYEQYF.

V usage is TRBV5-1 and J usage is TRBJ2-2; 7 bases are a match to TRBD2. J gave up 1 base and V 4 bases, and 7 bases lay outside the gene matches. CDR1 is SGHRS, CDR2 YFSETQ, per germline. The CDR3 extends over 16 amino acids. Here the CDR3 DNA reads TGCGCCAGCAGCCGAACTAGCGCAGTGAACACCGGGGAGCTGTTTTTT. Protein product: CASSRTSAVNTGELFF.

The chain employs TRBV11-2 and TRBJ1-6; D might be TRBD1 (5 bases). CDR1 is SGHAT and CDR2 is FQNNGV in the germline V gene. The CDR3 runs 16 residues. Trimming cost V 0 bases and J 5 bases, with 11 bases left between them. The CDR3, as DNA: TGTGCCAGCAGCTTAGATCTGGGGGGGGATAATTCACCCCTCCACTTT. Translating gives CASSLDLGGDNSPLHF.

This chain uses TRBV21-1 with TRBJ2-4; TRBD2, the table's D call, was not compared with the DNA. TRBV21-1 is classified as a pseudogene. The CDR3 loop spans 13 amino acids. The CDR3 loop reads CAYHRAGGYIQYF. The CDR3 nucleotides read TGTGCCTACCATAGGGCGGGAGGTTACATTCAGTACTTC.

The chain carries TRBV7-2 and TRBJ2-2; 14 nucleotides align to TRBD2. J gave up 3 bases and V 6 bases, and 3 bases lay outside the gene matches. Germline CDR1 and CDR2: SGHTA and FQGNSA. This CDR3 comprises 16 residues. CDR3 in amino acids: CASSRTSGGYTGELFF. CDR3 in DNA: TGTGCCAGCAGTCGGACTAGCGGGGGGTACACCGGGGAGCTGTTTTTT.

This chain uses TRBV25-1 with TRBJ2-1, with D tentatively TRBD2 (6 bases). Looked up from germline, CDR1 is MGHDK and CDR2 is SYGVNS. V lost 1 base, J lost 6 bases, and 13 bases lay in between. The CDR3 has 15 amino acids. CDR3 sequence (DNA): TGTGCCAGCAGTGAATTCAAGGGACTGGGCAATGAGCAGTTCTTC. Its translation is CASSEFKGLGNEQFF.

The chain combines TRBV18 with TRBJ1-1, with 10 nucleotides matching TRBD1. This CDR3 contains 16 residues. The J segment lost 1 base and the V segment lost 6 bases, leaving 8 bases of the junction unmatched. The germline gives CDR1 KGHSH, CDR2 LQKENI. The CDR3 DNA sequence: TGTGCCAGCTCCCTCCGGGACAGGGGTCGGAACACTGAAGCTTTCTTT. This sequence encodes CASSLRDRGRNTEAFF.

The CDR3 loop is CASHRDNTEAFF. The CDR3 DNA reads as TGTGCCAGCCACAGGGACAACACTGAAGCTTTCTTT. The V call is TRBV2, the J call TRBJ1-1; tentative D call: TRBD1 (6 bases). The germline gives CDR1 SNHLY, CDR2 FYNNEI. V lost 8 bases to trimming and J lost 2 bases, with 9 bases between them. This CDR3 region has 12 residues.

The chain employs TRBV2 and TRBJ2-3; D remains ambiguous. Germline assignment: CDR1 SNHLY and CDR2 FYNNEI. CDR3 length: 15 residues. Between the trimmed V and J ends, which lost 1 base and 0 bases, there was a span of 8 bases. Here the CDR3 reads CASSEEAVSTDTQYF. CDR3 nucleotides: TGTGCCAGCAGTGAAGAGGCGGTTAGCACAGATACGCAGTATTTT.

CDR3 sequence reads: CASSYSWFPQTGELFF. The CDR3 nucleotides are TGTGCCAGCAGTTACTCCTGGTTCCCCCAGACCGGGGAGCTGTTTTTT. The V gene is TRBV6-2 or TRBV6-3, the J gene TRBJ2-2; no clear D gene. V was pared by 0 bases and J by 5 bases, with 13 bases between. Germline V gene sequence: CDR1 MNHEY, CDR2 SVGEGT. The CDR3 consists of 16 residues.

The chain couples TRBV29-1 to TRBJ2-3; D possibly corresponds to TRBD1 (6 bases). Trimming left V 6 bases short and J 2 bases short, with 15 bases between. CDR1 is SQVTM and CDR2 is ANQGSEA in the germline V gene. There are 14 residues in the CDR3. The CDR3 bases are TGCAGCGTGGGCCGGGACACCCTCACAGATACGCAGTATTTT. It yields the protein CSVGRDTLTDTQYF.

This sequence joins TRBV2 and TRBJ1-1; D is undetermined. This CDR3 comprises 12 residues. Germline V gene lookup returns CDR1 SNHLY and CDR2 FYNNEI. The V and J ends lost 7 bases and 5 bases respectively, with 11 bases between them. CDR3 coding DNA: TGTGCCAGCACCCGTAGAGATACTGAAGCTTTCTTT. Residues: CASTRRDTEAFF.

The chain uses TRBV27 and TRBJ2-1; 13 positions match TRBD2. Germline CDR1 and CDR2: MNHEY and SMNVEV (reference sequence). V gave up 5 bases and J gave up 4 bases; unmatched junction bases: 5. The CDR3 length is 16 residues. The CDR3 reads CASSTLAGGDYNEQFF. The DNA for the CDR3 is TGTGCCAGCAGTACACTAGCGGGAGGGGATTACAATGAGCAGTTCTTC.

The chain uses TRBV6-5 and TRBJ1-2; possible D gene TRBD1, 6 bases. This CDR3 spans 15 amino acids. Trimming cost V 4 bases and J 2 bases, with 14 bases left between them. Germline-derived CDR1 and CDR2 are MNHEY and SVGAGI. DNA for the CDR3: TGTGCCAGCAGTTTATCGGGGGGCTTGAACTATGGCTACACCTTC. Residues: CASSLSGGLNYGYTF.

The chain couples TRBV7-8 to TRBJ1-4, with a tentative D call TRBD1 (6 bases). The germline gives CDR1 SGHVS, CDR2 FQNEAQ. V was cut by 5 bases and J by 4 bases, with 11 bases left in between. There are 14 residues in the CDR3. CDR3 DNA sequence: TGTGCCAGCAGCGACAGGCCCCTTAATGAAAAACTGTTTTTT. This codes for CASSDRPLNEKLFF.